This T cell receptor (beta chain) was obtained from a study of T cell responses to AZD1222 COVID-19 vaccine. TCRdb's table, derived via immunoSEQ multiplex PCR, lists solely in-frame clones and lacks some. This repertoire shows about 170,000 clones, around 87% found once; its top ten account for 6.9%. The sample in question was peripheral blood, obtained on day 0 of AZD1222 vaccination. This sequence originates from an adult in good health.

CDR3 in amino acids: CASSRKLSANTGELFF. Written as DNA, the CDR3 is TGTGCCAGCAGCCGAAAACTATCCGCGAACACCGGGGAGCTGTTTTTT. The J gene is TRBJ2-2, the V gene TRBV3-1 (or the pseudogene TRBV3-2), with D unresolved. This CDR3 comprises 16 residues. V dropped 4 bases and J dropped 0 bases, with 12 bases sitting between them. Germline-derived CDR1 and CDR2 are LGHDT and YNNKEL (reference sequence).